This TCR beta chain originates from a study of blood T cell repertoires in COVID-19. Study context: COVID-19 samples from acute and convalescent phases originated in the United States, Italy and Spain. Sample material is recorded as cDNA or gDNA derived from T cells, B-cell-depleted T cells, or PBMCs.

Per the authors' pipeline: Quantification of nucleated cells was approximated via reference gene primer amplification. The protocol was immunoSEQ multiplex PCR, while the TCRdb copy is restricted to in-frame clones and leaves out a portion. D and trimming come from the DNA, and the V and J calls and clone size come from that table. The sample shows around 50,000 clones, over 80% of them seen only once. This clone was observed once. V lost 4 bases, J lost 2 bases, and 11 bases stayed unmatched. The CDR3 sequence is 18 residues long. CDR1 MNHEY and CDR2 SVGEGT come from the germline V gene. V gene TRBV6-2 or TRBV6-3 combines with J gene TRBJ2-1; 10 bases match TRBD2. The TCR was taken from a man aged 65 to 85 with acute or convalescent COVID-19. Source material: peripheral blood. CDR3 in DNA: TGTGCCAGCAGTTCCCAAAGACGACTAGCGGGTGCCTACAATGAGCAGTTCTTC. Its translation is CASSSQRRLAGAYNEQFF.